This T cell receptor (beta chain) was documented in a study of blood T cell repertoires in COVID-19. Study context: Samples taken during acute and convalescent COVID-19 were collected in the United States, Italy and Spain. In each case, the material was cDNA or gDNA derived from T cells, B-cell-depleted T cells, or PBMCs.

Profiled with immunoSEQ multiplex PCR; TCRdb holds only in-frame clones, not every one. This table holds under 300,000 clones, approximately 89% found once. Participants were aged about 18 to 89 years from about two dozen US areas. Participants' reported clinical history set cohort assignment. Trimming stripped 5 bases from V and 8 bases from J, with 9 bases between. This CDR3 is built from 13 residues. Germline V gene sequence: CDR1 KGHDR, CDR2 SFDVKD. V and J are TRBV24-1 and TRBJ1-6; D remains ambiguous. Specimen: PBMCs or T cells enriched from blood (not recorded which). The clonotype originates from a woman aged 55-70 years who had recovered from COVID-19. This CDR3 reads CATSGRSDSPLHF. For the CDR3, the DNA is TGTGCCACCAGTGGGCGGAGCGATTCACCCCTCCACTTT.